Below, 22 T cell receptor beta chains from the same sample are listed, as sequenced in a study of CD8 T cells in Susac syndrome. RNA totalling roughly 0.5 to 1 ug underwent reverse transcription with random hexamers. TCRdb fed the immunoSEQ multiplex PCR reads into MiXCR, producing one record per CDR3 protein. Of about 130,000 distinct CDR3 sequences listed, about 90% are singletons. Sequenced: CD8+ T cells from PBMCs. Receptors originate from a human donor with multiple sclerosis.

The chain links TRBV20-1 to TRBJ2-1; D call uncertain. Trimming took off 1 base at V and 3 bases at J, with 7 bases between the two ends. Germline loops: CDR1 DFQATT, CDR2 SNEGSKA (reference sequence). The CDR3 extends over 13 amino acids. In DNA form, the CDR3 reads TGCAGTGCTAGAGCCCCGGACTACAATGAGCAGTTCTTC. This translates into CSARAPDYNEQFF.

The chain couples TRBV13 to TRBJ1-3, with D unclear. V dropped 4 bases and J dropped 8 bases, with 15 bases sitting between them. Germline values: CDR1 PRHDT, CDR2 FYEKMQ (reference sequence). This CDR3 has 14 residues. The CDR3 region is CASSSLTYGDTIYF. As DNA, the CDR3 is TGTGCCAGCAGCTCTCTTACTTACGGGGACACCATATATTTT.

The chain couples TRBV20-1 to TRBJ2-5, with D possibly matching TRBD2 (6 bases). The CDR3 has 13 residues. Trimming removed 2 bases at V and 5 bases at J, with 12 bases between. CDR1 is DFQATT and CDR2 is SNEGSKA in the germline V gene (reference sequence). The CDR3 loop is CSARSRLVETQYF. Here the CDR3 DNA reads TGCAGTGCTAGATCACGACTAGTGGAGACCCAGTACTTC.

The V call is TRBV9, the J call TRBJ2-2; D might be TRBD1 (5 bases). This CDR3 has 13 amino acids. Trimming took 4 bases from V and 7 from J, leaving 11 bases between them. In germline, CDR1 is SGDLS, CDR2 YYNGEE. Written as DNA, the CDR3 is TGTGCCAGCAGCATTGGACACAACGGGGAGCTGTTTTTT. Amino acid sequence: CASSIGHNGELFF.

The CDR3 here is CASSFGLAASYEQYF. The CDR3 DNA reads as TGTGCCAGCAGCTTCGGACTAGCGGCCTCCTACGAGCAGTACTTC. This chain uses TRBV5-4 with TRBJ2-7; 10 nucleotides match TRBD2. Trimming removed 2 bases from V and 0 bases from J; junction bases left unmatched: 2. This CDR3 contains 15 residues. Per germline, CDR1 SGHNT and CDR2 YYREEE (reference sequence).

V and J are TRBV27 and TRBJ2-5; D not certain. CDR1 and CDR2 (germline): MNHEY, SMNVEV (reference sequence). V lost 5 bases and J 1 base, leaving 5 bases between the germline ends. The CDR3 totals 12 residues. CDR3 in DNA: TGTGCCAGCAGTCCCGCCCAAGAGACCCAGTACTTC. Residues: CASSPAQETQYF.

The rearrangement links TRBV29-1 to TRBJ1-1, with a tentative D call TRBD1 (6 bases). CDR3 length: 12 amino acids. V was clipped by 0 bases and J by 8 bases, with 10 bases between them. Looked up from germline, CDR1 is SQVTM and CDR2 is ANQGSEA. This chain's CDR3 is CSVEEKTGEAFF. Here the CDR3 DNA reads TGCAGCGTTGAAGAGAAAACAGGGGAAGCTTTCTTT.

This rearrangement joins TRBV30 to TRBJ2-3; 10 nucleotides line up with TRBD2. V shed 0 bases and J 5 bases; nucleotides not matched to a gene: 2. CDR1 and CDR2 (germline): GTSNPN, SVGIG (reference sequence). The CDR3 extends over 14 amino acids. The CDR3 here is CAWSVLAGEDTQYF. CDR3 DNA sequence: TGTGCCTGGAGTGTTCTAGCGGGAGAAGATACGCAGTATTTT. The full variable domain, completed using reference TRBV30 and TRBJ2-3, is SQTIHQWPATLVQPVGSPLSLECTVEGTSNPNLYWYRQAAGRGLQLLFYSVGIGQISSEVPQNLSASRPQDRQFILSSKKLLLSDSGFYLCAWSVLAGEDTQYFGPGTRLTVL.

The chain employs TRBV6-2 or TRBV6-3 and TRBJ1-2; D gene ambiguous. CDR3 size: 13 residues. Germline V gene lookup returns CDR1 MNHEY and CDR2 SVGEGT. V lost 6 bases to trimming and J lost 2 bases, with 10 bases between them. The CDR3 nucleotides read TGTGCCAGCAGCACTACAGAAAACTATGGCTACACCTTC. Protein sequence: CASSTTENYGYTF.

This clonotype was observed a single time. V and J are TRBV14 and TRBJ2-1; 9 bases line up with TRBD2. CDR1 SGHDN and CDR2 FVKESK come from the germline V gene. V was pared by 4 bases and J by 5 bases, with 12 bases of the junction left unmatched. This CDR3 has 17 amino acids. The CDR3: CASSLRDGGRADNEQFF. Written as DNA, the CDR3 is TGTGCCAGCAGCCTTAGGGACGGCGGGAGGGCAGACAATGAGCAGTTCTTC.

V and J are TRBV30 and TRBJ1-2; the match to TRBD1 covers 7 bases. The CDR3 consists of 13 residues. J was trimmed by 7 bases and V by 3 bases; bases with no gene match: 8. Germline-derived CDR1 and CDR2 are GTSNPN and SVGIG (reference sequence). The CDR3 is CAWSATGVSGYTF. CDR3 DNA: TGTGCCTGGAGCGCTACAGGGGTTAGTGGCTACACCTTC.

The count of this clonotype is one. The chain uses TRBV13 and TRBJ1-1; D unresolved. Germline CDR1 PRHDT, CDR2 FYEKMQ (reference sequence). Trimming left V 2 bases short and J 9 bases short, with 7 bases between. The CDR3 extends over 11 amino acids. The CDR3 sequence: CASSLYRQAFF. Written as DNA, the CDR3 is TGTGCCAGCAGCTTATATCGACAAGCTTTCTTT.

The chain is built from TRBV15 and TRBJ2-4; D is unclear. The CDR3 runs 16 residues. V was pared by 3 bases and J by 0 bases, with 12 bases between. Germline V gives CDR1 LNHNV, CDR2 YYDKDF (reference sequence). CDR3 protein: CATSRPNGLAKNIQYF. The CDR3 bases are TGTGCCACCAGCAGGCCTAACGGTTTAGCCAAAAACATTCAGTACTTC. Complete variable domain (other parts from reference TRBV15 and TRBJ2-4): DAMVIQNPRYQVTQFGKPVTLSCSQTLNHNVMYWYQQKSSQAPKLLFHYYDKDFNNEADTPDNFQSRRPNTSFCFLDIRSPGLGDTAMYLCATSRPNGLAKNIQYFGAGTRLSVL.

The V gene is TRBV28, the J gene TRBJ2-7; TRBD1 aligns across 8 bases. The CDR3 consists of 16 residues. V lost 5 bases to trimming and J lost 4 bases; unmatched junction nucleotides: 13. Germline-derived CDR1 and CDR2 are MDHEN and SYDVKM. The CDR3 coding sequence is TGTGCCAGCAGTACTCCAGCAGGGGGCATCGGGTACGAGCAGTACTTC. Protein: CASSTPAGGIGYEQYF. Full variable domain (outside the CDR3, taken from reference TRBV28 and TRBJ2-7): DVKVTQSSRYLVKRTGEKVFLECVQDMDHENMFWYRQDPGLGLRLIYFSYDVKMKEKGDIPEGYSVSREKKERFSLILESASTNQTSMYLCASSTPAGGIGYEQYFGPGTRLTVT.

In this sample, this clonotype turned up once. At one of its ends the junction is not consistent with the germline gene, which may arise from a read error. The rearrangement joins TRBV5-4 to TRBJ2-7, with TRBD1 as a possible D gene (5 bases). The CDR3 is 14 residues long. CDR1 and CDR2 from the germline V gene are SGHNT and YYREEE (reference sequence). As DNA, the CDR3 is TGTGCCAGCAGCTTGGCAGGGATCTCCAACGAGCAGTACTTC. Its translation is CASSLAGISNEQYF.

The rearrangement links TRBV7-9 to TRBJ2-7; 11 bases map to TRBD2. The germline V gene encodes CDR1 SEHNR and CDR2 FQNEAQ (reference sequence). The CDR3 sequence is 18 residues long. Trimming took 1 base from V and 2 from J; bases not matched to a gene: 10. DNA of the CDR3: TGTGCCAGCAGCTTAGGCGGACTAGCGGGCTTATATACCTACGAGCAGTACTTC. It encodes CASSLGGLAGLYTYEQYF. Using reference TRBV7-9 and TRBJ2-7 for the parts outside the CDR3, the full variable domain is DTGVSQNPRHKITKRGQNVTFRCDPISEHNRLYWYRQTLGQGPEFLTYFQNEAQLEKSRLLSDRFSAERPKGSFSTLEIQRTEQGDSAMYLCASSLGGLAGLYTYEQYFGPGTRLTVT.

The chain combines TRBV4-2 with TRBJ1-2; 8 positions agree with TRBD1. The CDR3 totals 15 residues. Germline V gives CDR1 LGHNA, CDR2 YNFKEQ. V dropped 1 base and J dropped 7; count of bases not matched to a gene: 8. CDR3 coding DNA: TGTGCCAGCAGCCAAGTAGAACAGGGGGACGTTGGCTACACCTTC. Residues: CASSQVEQGDVGYTF.

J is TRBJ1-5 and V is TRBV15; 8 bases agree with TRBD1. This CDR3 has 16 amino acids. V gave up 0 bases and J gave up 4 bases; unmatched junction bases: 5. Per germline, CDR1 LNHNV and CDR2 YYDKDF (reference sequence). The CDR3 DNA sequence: TGTGCCACCAGCAGAGATTTGACAGGGGATAATCAGCCCCAGCATTTT. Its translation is CATSRDLTGDNQPQHF.

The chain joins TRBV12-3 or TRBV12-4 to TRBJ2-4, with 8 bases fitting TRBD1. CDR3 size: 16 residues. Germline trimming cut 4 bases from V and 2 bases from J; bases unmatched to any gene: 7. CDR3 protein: CASSSRDRISKNIQYF. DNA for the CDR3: TGTGCCAGCAGTTCCCGGGACAGGATATCCAAAAACATTCAGTACTTC.

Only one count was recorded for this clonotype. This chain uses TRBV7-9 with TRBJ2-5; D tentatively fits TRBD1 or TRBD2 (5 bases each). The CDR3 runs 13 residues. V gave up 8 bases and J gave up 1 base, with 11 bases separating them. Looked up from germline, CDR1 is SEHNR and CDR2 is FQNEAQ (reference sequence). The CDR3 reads CASREGLQETQYF. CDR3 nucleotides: TGTGCCAGCCGAGAGGGGCTCCAAGAGACCCAGTACTTC.

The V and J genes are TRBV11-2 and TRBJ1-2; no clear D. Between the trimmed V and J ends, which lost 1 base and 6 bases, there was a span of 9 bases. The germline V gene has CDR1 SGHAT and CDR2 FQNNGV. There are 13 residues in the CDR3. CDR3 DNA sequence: TGTGCCAGCAGCTTAGGGGCAGTAGATGGCTACACCTTC. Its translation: CASSLGAVDGYTF.

In nucleotides, the CDR3 is TGTGCCAGCAGTTCGGGACTGAACTACGAGCAGTACTTC. Translating gives CASSSGLNYEQYF. The chain combines TRBV28 with TRBJ2-7, with D possibly matching TRBD2 (6 bases). This CDR3 has 13 amino acids. Trimming cost V 4 bases and J 3 bases, with 10 bases left between them. Germline V CDR1 and CDR2: MDHEN, SYDVKM.